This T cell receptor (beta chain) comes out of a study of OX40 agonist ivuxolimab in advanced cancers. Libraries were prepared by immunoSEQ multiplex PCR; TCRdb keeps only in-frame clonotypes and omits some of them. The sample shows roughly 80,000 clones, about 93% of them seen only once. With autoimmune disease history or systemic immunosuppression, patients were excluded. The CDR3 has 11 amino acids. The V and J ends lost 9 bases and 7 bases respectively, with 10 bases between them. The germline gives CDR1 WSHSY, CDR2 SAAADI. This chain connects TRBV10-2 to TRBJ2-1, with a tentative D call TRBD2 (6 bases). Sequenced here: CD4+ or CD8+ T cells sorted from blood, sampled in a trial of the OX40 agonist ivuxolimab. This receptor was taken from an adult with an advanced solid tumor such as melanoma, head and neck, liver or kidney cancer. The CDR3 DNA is TGCGCCAGTAGACTAGGAAATGAGCAGTTCTTC. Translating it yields CASRLGNEQFF.